The 4 T cell receptor beta chains below were found in one sample sequenced in a study of cytomegalovirus exposure and HLA in healthy donors. The PCR contained 60 Vbeta and 13 Jbeta primers. Produced via immunoSEQ multiplex PCR; TCRdb's table is partial and in-frame only. The table lists about 170,000 clones, 76% of them singletons, with around 0.71% in the top ten. Specimen: PBMCs. The source of these receptors is a female donor in good health and CMV-seronegative.

This chain joins TRBV7-2 and TRBJ2-7; D might be TRBD2 (6 bases). Trimming cost V 0 bases and J 3 bases, with 12 bases left between them. CDR3 size: 15 residues. The germline V gene has CDR1 SGHTA and CDR2 FQGNSA. This chain's CDR3 is CASSLAGGKNYEQYF. CDR3 bases: TGTGCCAGCAGCTTAGCGGGGGGAAAAAACTACGAGCAGTACTTC.

This chain uses TRBV5-1 with TRBJ2-3, with TRBD2 identical over 9 bases. The V gene end was trimmed by 1 base and the J gene end by 2 bases; junction bases not matched to a gene: 2. The germline V gene encodes CDR1 SGHRS and CDR2 YFSETQ. The CDR3 runs 15 residues. DNA of the CDR3: TGCGCCAGCAGCTTGCGCGGGAGGGTCACAGATACGCAGTATTTT. The encoded protein is CASSLRGRVTDTQYF.

This chain links TRBV5-6 with TRBJ2-3, with TRBD2 matching 10 bases. After removal of 3 bases from V and 6 bases from J, the junction contained 7 bases not matched to a gene. Germline V gene sequence: CDR1 SGHDT, CDR2 YYEEEE. The CDR3 runs to 15 residues. CDR3 protein: CASSYEREGGDTQYF. The CDR3 DNA is TGTGCCAGCAGCTACGAGCGGGAGGGCGGGGATACGCAGTATTTT.

This rearrangement joins TRBV6-5 to TRBJ2-5, with 7 positions matching TRBD2. Judging by the DNA end, TRBJ2-7 fits better; the J call may be wrong. The CDR3 extends over 16 amino acids. The germline CDR1 and CDR2 sequences are MNHEY and SVGAGI. CDR3 amino acids: CASSYTPVGRGNEQYF. In DNA form, the CDR3 reads TGTGCCAGCAGTTACACCCCAGTAGGGCGGGGGAACGAGCAGTACTTC.